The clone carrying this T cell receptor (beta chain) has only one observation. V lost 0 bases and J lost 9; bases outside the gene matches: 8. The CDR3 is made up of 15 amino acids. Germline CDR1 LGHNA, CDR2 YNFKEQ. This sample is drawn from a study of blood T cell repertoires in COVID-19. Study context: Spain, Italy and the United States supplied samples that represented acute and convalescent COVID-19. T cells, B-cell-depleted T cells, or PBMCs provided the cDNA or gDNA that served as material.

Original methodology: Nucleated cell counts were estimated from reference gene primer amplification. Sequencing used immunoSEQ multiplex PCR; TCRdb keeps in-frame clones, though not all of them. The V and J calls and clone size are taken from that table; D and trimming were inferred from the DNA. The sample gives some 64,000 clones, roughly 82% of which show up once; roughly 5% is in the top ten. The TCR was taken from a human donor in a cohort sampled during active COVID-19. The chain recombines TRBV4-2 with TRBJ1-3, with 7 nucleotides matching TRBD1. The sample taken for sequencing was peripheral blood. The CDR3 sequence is CASSQDGTDGATIYF. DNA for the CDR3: TGTGCCAGCAGCCAAGATGGGACAGACGGGGCCACCATATATTTT.